One sample yielded the 30 T cell receptor beta chains listed below, sequenced in a study of T cells in lung cancer brain metastases. Sequenced by immunoSEQ multiplex PCR; TCRdb stores in-frame clones only, minus some. The table includes 3,800 or so clones, 85% to 90% detected once. The material sequenced was tumor tissue from the primary lung tumor. These receptor sequences come from a woman aged 50 to 65 with non-small cell lung cancer.

This clone is labeled as large (0.1 to 1%). Distinct nucleotide sequences in the sample also encode this CDR3. The chain recombines TRBV7-9 with TRBJ2-5; unclear D gene. V was trimmed by 4 bases and J by 1 base, leaving 10 bases between them. CDR1 and CDR2 from the germline V gene are SEHNR and FQNEAQ (reference sequence). The CDR3 is 14 amino acids. For the CDR3, the DNA is TGTGCCAGCAGCTACTTCGGAGCCCAAGAGACCCAGTACTTC. It translates to CASSYFGAQETQYF.

The genes are TRBV7-2 and TRBJ2-3; no clear D. Germline CDR1 SGHTA, CDR2 FQGNSA. V shed 5 bases and J shed 2 bases, with 11 bases lying between them. The CDR3 spans 14 residues. The CDR3 loop is CASSPRSFTDTQYF. The CDR3 DNA follows: TGTGCCAGCAGCCCCAGGTCGTTCACAGATACGCAGTATTTT. Filled out from reference TRBV7-2 and TRBJ2-3, the complete variable domain reads GAGVSQSPSNKVTEKGKDVELRCDPISGHTALYWYRQSLGQGLEFLIYFQGNSAPDKSGLPSDRFSAERTGGSVSTLTIQRTQQEDSAVYLCASSPRSFTDTQYFGPGTRLTVL.

This rearrangement joins TRBV6-1 to TRBJ1-6; TRBD1 matches at 7 bases. Germline CDR1 is MNHNS and CDR2 is SASEGT. This CDR3 is 14 amino acids long. V lost 3 bases, J lost 13 bases, and 9 bases stayed unmatched. CDR3: CASSEVTGVGPLHF. The DNA for the CDR3 is TGTGCCAGCAGTGAGGTAACAGGGGTCGGGCCCCTCCACTTT.

The chain is built from TRBV30 and TRBJ1-2; D uncertain. The germline V gene has CDR1 GTSNPN and CDR2 SVGIG (reference sequence). V lost 1 base and J 2 bases, leaving 2 bases between the germline ends. The length of the CDR3 is 11 residues. The CDR3 bases are TGTGCCTGGAGTGACAACTATGGCTACACCTTC. Its protein is CAWSDNYGYTF. Using reference TRBV30 and TRBJ1-2 for the parts outside the CDR3, the full variable domain is SQTIHQWPATLVQPVGSPLSLECTVEGTSNPNLYWYRQAAGRGLQLLFYSVGIGQISSEVPQNLSASRPQDRQFILSSKKLLLSDSGFYLCAWSDNYGYTFGSGTRLTVV.

V usage is TRBV7-2 and J usage is TRBJ2-7; the D is unclear. Per the germline V gene, CDR1 is SGHTA and CDR2 is FQGNSA. This CDR3 comprises 14 residues. V was trimmed by 1 base and J by 2 bases, leaving 9 bases between them. CDR3 in amino acids: CASSLGQLTYEQYF. In DNA, the CDR3 is TGTGCCAGCAGCTTAGGGCAGTTGACCTACGAGCAGTACTTC.

The chain carries TRBV29-1 and TRBJ2-3, with 7 nucleotides matching TRBD2. This CDR3 has 13 residues. Unmatched junction bases numbered 4, after V lost 3 bases and J lost 4 bases. Per germline, CDR1 SQVTM and CDR2 ANQGSEA. CDR3 sequence (DNA): TGCAGCGTTGAGGGCGGGGGAGCAGATACGCAGTATTTT. Protein sequence: CSVEGGGADTQYF.

In this sample, this clone turned up a few times. The V and J genes are TRBV15 and TRBJ1-2, with 7 bases identical to TRBD1. Losses at the gene ends were 1 base for V and 7 bases for J; bases not matched to a gene: 6. The length of the CDR3 is 14 residues. Per germline, CDR1 LNHNV and CDR2 YYDKDF (reference sequence). CDR3 amino acids: CATSRGGTDVGYTF. As DNA, the CDR3 is TGTGCCACCAGCAGAGGGGGGACAGACGTTGGCTACACCTTC.

Only a few counts were recorded for this clone. This chain links TRBV19 with TRBJ1-1; D gene ambiguous. CDR1 is LNHDA and CDR2 is SQIVND in the germline V gene (reference sequence). CDR3 size: 12 residues. V was trimmed by 1 base and J by 2 bases, leaving 2 bases between them. The CDR3 DNA sequence: TGTGCCAGTAGTATAGGTAACACTGAAGCTTTCTTT. Protein product: CASSIGNTEAFF.

CDR3 bases: TGTGCCAGCAGCTTAGCGCTCGGGGAATTTGAAGCTTTCTTT. Translating gives CASSLALGEFEAFF. V is TRBV7-2 and J is TRBJ1-1; D unresolved. V dropped 0 bases and J dropped 7 bases, with 12 bases sitting between them. Germline-derived CDR1 and CDR2 are SGHTA and FQGNSA. The CDR3 is made up of 14 amino acids.

The gene calls are TRBV7-2 and TRBJ2-2; D is unresolved. V lost 5 bases, J lost 2 bases, and 9 bases lay in between. Germline-derived CDR1 and CDR2 are SGHTA and FQGNSA. This CDR3 has 14 residues. This chain's CDR3 is CASSLGHNTGELFF. The DNA of the CDR3 is TGTGCCAGCAGCCTCGGGCATAACACCGGGGAGCTGTTTTTT.

This clone occurred a few times. The V and J genes are TRBV10-2 and TRBJ1-2; D unresolved. Germline V gives CDR1 WSHSY, CDR2 SAAADI. Trimming left V 0 bases short and J 6 bases short, with 17 bases between. The CDR3 is 16 residues long. CDR3 sequence reads: CASSESMAQGVNGYTF. The CDR3 bases are TGCGCCAGCAGTGAGTCGATGGCGCAAGGCGTGAATGGCTACACCTTC.

J is TRBJ2-3 and V is TRBV7-6, with TRBD2 matching over 7 bases. The CDR3 runs 15 residues. Germline V lookup: CDR1 SGHVS, CDR2 FNYEAQ. V was clipped by 7 bases and J by 0 bases; unmatched bases: 7. In DNA form, the CDR3 reads TGTGCCAGCACCGGCGGCGGGGGTAGCACAGATACGCAGTATTTT. It yields the protein CASTGGGGSTDTQYF.

This chain uses TRBV6-1 with TRBJ2-7; D is possibly TRBD1 or TRBD2 (5 bases each). Per germline, CDR1 MNHNS and CDR2 SASEGT. This CDR3 region has 13 residues. V shed 5 bases and J shed 5 bases, with 13 bases lying between them. The CDR3 DNA reads TGTGCCAGCAGTCGGGACCGTGGGGACGAGCAGTACTTC. Translated, it gives CASSRDRGDEQYF.

The rearrangement joins TRBV7-2 to TRBJ2-5; TRBD2 agrees at 8 bases. The CDR3 length is 15 residues. Unmatched junction bases numbered 5, after V lost 3 bases and J lost 2 bases. CDR1 SGHTA and CDR2 FQGNSA come from the germline V gene. The CDR3 DNA sequence: TGTACCAGCAGCTTCTACGGGGGGGAACAAGAGACCCAGTACTTC. Protein: CTSSFYGGEQETQYF.

This clone came up a few times. The CDR3 DNA follows: TGTGCCAGCAGCCCCGGGACAGGGGTAACTGAAGCTTTCTTT. Protein product: CASSPGTGVTEAFF. The gene calls are TRBV7-3 and TRBJ1-1; 10 bases are shared with TRBD1. Looked up from germline, CDR1 is SGHTA and CDR2 is FQGTGA. The trim removed 5 bases at V and 5 bases at J, leaving 5 bases unmatched. CDR3 length: 14 amino acids.

Only one count was recorded for this clone. The chain links TRBV7-7 to TRBJ2-7, with TRBD1 matching over 7 bases. The germline V gene has CDR1 SSHAT and CDR2 FNYEAQ (reference sequence). The CDR3 runs 13 residues. V dropped 1 base and J dropped 3; count of bases not matched to a gene: 0. This CDR3 is CASSLGTGYEQYF. CDR3 sequence (DNA): TGTGCCAGCAGCTTAGGGACAGGCTACGAGCAGTACTTC.

This chain links TRBV27 with TRBJ1-1; D is possibly TRBD1 (5 bases). With 1 base removed from V and 5 bases from J, the gap between germline ends came to 11 bases. Germline CDR1 and CDR2: MNHEY and SMNVEV (reference sequence). The length of the CDR3 is 14 residues. CDR3 loop: CASSLFKWGTEAFF. The CDR3 DNA reads TGTGCCAGCAGTTTATTTAAGTGGGGGACTGAAGCTTTCTTT.

The chain carries TRBV28 and TRBJ1-5; 11 bases line up with TRBD1. Germline V gene lookup returns CDR1 MDHEN and CDR2 SYDVKM. The junction had 15 bases not matched to a gene; V was cut back by 2 bases and J by 0 bases. This CDR3 has 21 amino acids. The CDR3 region is CASSLVPWTGGSLYSNQPQHF. The CDR3 bases are TGTGCCAGCAGTTTAGTCCCCTGGACAGGGGGCTCCCTCTATAGCAATCAGCCCCAGCATTTT.

V and J are TRBV5-1 and TRBJ2-3; weak D call: TRBD2 (5 bases). This CDR3 has 13 amino acids. Trimming took 3 bases from V and 6 from J, leaving 11 bases between them. Germline loops: CDR1 SGHRS, CDR2 YFSETQ. CDR3 loop: CASSSLTGDTQYF. CDR3 nucleotide sequence: TGCGCCAGCAGCTCCTTGACGGGGGATACGCAGTATTTT.

The rearrangement links TRBV6-5 to TRBJ2-5; tentatively, D is TRBD2 (5 bases). V was cut by 8 bases and J by 4 bases, with 5 bases left in between. CDR1 is MNHEY, CDR2 SVGAGI, per germline. The CDR3 has 10 residues. CDR3 sequence (DNA): TGTGCCAGCGGGAGAGAGACCCAGTACTTC. Residues: CASGRETQYF.

This clone was picked up one time. J is TRBJ2-1 and V is TRBV5-1; D gene unclear. V was clipped by 6 bases and J by 0 bases, with 10 bases between them. The CDR3 is made up of 14 amino acids. Germline lookup yields CDR1 SGHRS and CDR2 YFSETQ. In DNA form, the CDR3 reads TGCGCCAGCACCGTGATGAGCTCCTACAATGAGCAGTTCTTC. This encodes CASTVMSSYNEQFF.

The V and J genes are TRBV6-5 and TRBJ2-1; tentatively, D is TRBD2 (6 bases). CDR3 length equals 16 residues. Germline V gene lookup returns CDR1 MNHEY and CDR2 SVGAGI. V lost 0 bases to trimming and J lost 7 bases, with 16 bases between them. CDR3 loop: CASSYSRKGRLNEQFF. CDR3 bases: TGTGCCAGCAGTTACTCGCGAAAGGGGAGGTTGAATGAGCAGTTCTTC.

The V and J genes are TRBV5-6 and TRBJ2-7, with 7 positions matching TRBD1. From germline, CDR1 is SGHDT and CDR2 YYEEEE. The CDR3 contains 15 residues. V shed 4 bases and J 0 bases; nucleotides not matched to a gene: 7. CDR3 DNA sequence: TGTGCCAGCAGCATCCTAGGACAGGCCTCCTACGAGCAGTACTTC. Translation: CASSILGQASYEQYF. Based on the CDR3 plus reference TRBV5-6 and TRBJ2-7, the full variable domain is DAGVTQSPTHLIKTRGQQVTLRCSPKSGHDTVSWYQQALGQGPQFIFQYYEEEERQRGNFPDRFSGHQFPNYSSELNVNALLLGDSALYLCASSILGQASYEQYFGPGTRLTVT.

J is TRBJ1-2 and V is TRBV4-2; D gene uncertain. The CDR3 sequence is 16 residues long. CDR1 is LGHNA and CDR2 is YNFKEQ in the germline V gene. Trimming left V 0 bases short and J 7 bases short, with 18 bases between. The CDR3 DNA follows: TGTGCCAGCAGCCAAGACTCGGCAGAGAAAAGTGGTGGCTACACCTTC. It encodes CASSQDSAEKSGGYTF.

About this clone itself: At one end the junction does not follow the germline gene, possibly because of a read error. The chain has TRBV10-3 and TRBJ2-7; D is undetermined. CDR3 size: 14 residues. Germline loops: CDR1 ENHRY, CDR2 SYGVKD. CDR3 DNA sequence: TGTGCCATCAGTGAGTCGCAAGGACCTTACGAGCAATACTTC. Residues: CAISESQGPYEQYF.

The rearrangement links TRBV9 to TRBJ1-6; no firm D call. With 0 bases removed from V and 8 bases from J, the gap between germline ends came to 18 bases. In germline, CDR1 is SGDLS, CDR2 YYNGEE. CDR3 size: 17 residues. The CDR3 here is CASSVEGSVTVYSPLHF. The CDR3 bases are TGTGCCAGCAGCGTAGAAGGGTCTGTAACAGTTTATTCACCCCTCCACTTT.

The chain is built from TRBV10-3 and TRBJ1-5; no reliable D call. The germline V and J ends were trimmed by 2 bases and 0 bases, with 8 bases remaining between them. CDR3 length equals 15 residues. Germline loops: CDR1 ENHRY, CDR2 SYGVKD. CDR3 amino acids: CAISEGRNSNQPQHF. The DNA for the CDR3 is TGTGCCATCAGTGAGGGGAGGAATAGCAATCAGCCCCAGCATTTT.

This chain uses TRBV14 with TRBJ1-2; D uncertain. Trimming removed 0 bases at V and 4 bases at J, with 6 bases between. Germline V gives CDR1 SGHDN, CDR2 FVKESK. This CDR3 is built from 13 residues. The CDR3, as DNA: TGTGCCAGCAGCCAAGACAGCATCTATGGCTACACCTTC. Protein product: CASSQDSIYGYTF.

The chain couples TRBV5-4 to TRBJ2-2, with 11 bases lining up with TRBD1. The CDR3 loop spans 17 amino acids. Trimming took 4 bases from V and 1 from J; bases not matched to a gene: 6. Per germline, CDR1 SGHNT and CDR2 YYREEE (reference sequence). Here the CDR3 reads CASSPTGTGGNTGELFF. DNA for the CDR3: TGTGCCAGCAGCCCTACCGGGACAGGGGGGAACACCGGGGAGCTGTTTTTT. Based on the CDR3 plus reference TRBV5-4 and TRBJ2-2, the full variable domain is ETGVTQSPTHLIKTRGQQVTLRCSSQSGHNTVSWYQQALGQGPQFIFQYYREEENGRGNFPPRFSGLQFPNYSSELNVNALELDDSALYLCASSPTGTGGNTGELFFGEGSRLTVL.

The chain is built from TRBV5-1 and TRBJ2-7; maybe TRBD1 (7 bases). This CDR3 contains 15 residues. CDR1 is SGHRS, CDR2 YFSETQ, per germline. Between the trimmed V and J ends, which lost 8 bases and 3 bases, there was a span of 21 bases. CDR3 coding DNA: TGCGCCAGTTCGAAGGGGGACAGCGGGCACTACGAGCAGTACTTC. Translated, it gives CASSKGDSGHYEQYF.